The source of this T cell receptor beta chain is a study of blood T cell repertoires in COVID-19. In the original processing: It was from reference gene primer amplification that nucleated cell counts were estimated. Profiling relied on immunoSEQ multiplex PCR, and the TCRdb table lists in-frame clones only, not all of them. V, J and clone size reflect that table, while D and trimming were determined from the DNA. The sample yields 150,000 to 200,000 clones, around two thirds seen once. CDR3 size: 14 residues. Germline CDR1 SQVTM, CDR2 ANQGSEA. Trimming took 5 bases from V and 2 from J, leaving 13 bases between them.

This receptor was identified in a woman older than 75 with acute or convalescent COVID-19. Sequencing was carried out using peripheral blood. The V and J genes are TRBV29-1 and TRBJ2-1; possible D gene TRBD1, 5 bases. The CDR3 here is CSVRTQDAYNEQFF. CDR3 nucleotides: TGCAGCGTTCGAACACAGGACGCCTACAATGAGCAGTTCTTC.